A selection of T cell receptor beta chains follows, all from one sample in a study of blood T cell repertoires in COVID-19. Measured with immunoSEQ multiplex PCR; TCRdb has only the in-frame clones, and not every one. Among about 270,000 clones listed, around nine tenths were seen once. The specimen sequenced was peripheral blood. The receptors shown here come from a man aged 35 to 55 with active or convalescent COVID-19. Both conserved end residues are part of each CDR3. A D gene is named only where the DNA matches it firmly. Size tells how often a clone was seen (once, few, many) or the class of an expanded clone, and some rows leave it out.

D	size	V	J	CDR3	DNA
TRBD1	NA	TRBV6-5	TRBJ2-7	CASSDRVREQYF	TGTGCCAGCTCGGACAGGGTACGCGAGCAGTACTTC
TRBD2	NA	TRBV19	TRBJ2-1	CASSMAASGGADEQFF	TGTGCCAGTAGTATGGCAGCTAGCGGGGGGGCCGATGAGCAGTTCTTC
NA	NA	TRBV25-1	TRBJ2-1	CASSLPGGSYNEQFF	TGTGCCAGCAGCCTGCCCGGGGGCTCCTACAATGAGCAGTTCTTC
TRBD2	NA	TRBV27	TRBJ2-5	CASSLGLAGGTSQETQYF	TGTGCCAGCAGTCTCGGACTAGCGGGAGGGACGAGCCAAGAGACCCAGTACTTC
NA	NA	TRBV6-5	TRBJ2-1	CASSSTSDSYNEQFF	TGTGCCAGCAGTTCGACTAGTGATTCCTACAATGAGCAGTTCTTC
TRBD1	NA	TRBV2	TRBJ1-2	CASSVQRTGSGYTF	TGTGCCAGCAGTGTGCAGAGGACAGGGTCTGGCTACACCTTC
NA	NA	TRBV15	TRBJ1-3	CATSTVLRSGNTIYF	TGTGCCACCAGCACCGTCCTCCGCTCTGGAAACACCATATATTTT
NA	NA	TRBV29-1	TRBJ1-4	CSVEAGFIQGNEKLFF	TGCAGCGTTGAAGCGGGATTTATACAGGGAAATGAAAAACTGTTTTTT
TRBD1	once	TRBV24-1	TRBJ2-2	CATSDFGQGDTGELFF	TGTGCCACCAGTGATTTTGGACAGGGTGACACCGGGGAGCTGTTTTTT
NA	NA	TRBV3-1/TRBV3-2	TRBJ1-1	CASSQDGSGPGAFF	TGTGCCAGCAGCCAAGATGGGTCAGGGCCCGGAGCTTTCTTT
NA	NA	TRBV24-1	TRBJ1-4	CATSAGDLNEKLFF	TGTGCCACCAGTGCCGGGGATCTTAATGAAAAACTGTTTTTT
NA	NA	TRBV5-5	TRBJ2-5	CASSRSGETQYF	TGTGCCAGCAGTCGTTCGGGAGAGACCCAGTACTTC